This passage covers 8 T cell receptor beta chains from one sample sequenced in a study of CD8+ T cells in alopecia areata. Investigators isolated RNA and reverse transcribed it into cDNA to act as the sequencing template. Measured with immunoSEQ multiplex PCR; TCRdb has only the in-frame clones, and not every one. The sample carries over 150,000 clones, around 60% recorded once. Treatment indicated: oral pan-JAK inhibitor, 5-10 mg twice daily. The sample consisted of CD4+ T cells sorted from blood, taken at week 24, from a patient treated with tofacitinib. The receptors originated from a human donor with alopecia areata.

This clone was detected a few times. The genes are TRBV5-1 and TRBJ2-3; TRBD1 agrees at 7 bases. CDR1 is SGHRS, CDR2 YFSETQ, per germline. The CDR3 runs 17 residues. V gave up 0 bases and J gave up 2 bases; unmatched junction bases: 9. In DNA, the CDR3 is TGCGCCAGCAGCTTGGAAGGTGCGACAGGGATCACAGATACGCAGTATTTT. Residues: CASSLEGATGITDTQYF.

The chain uses TRBV4-1 and TRBJ2-7; a possible D gene is TRBD1 (6 bases). Trimming removed 3 bases from V and 2 bases from J, with 11 bases in between. The CDR3 has 14 residues. Germline V gene sequence: CDR1 MGHRA, CDR2 YSYEKL. Written as DNA, the CDR3 is TGCGCCAGCAGCCAGGTAGGACAGACCTACGAGCAGTACTTC. It specifies CASSQVGQTYEQYF.

This sequence joins TRBV29-1 and TRBJ2-3, with D possibly being TRBD2 (5 bases). The V end lost 3 bases, the J end lost 0 bases, and 10 bases lay between the germline ends. Germline V gene lookup returns CDR1 SQVTM and CDR2 ANQGSEA. The CDR3 is made up of 14 amino acids. The CDR3 DNA follows: TGCAGCGTTGACCCCGGACTGAGCACAGATACGCAGTATTTT. Its protein is CSVDPGLSTDTQYF.

This clone was detected ten times or more. V gene TRBV7-9 combines with J gene TRBJ1-2; maybe TRBD1 (6 bases). The CDR3 is 13 amino acids. V gave up 5 bases and J gave up 7 bases, with 14 bases separating them. Germline CDR1 reads SEHNR; CDR2 reads FQNEAQ (reference sequence). CDR3 sequence: CASSVDSFGGYTF. The CDR3 nucleotides read TGTGCCAGCAGCGTGGACAGTTTCGGTGGCTACACCTTC. The complete variable domain, with remaining parts taken from reference TRBV7-9 and TRBJ1-2, reads DTGVSQNPRHKITKRGQNVTFRCDPISEHNRLYWYRQTLGQGPEFLTYFQNEAQLEKSRLLSDRFSAERPKGSFSTLEIQRTEQGDSAMYLCASSVDSFGGYTFGSGTRLTVV.

V gene TRBV30 combines with J gene TRBJ1-6, with D maybe TRBD1 (6 bases). The V end was cut by 4 bases, the J end by 9 bases, with 10 bases between. Germline CDR1 is GTSNPN and CDR2 is SVGIG (reference sequence). This CDR3 region has 12 residues. The CDR3 loop is CAWNRASSPLHF. CDR3 coding DNA: TGTGCCTGGAACAGGGCTAGTTCACCCCTCCACTTT.

A word on this clone: Other DNA sequences from this sample encode an identical CDR3 as well. The J gene is TRBJ1-1, the V gene TRBV29-1, with D possibly matching TRBD1 (6 bases). V lost 4 bases and J 2 bases, leaving 11 bases between the germline ends. The CDR3 spans 13 residues. The germline CDR1 and CDR2 sequences are SQVTM and ANQGSEA. The CDR3 reads CSVGGHLNTEAFF. As DNA, the CDR3 is TGCAGCGTTGGGGGACACTTAAACACTGAAGCTTTCTTT.

The V gene is TRBV14, the J gene TRBJ2-7; 7 bases line up with TRBD1. Trimming cost V 2 bases and J 6 bases; bases outside gene matches: 4. Germline V gene data show CDR1 as SGHDN and CDR2 as FVKESK. The length of the CDR3 is 13 residues. This chain's CDR3 is CASSQTRGSEQYF. CDR3 nucleotide sequence: TGTGCCAGCAGCCAAACCAGGGGGTCCGAGCAGTACTTC.

V usage is TRBV19 and J usage is TRBJ2-2; no clear D gene. This CDR3 spans 13 amino acids. Trimming left V 5 bases short and J 5 bases short, with 9 bases between. Germline V lookup: CDR1 LNHDA, CDR2 SQIVND (reference sequence). The CDR3: CASSPGFTGELFF. For the CDR3, the DNA is TGTGCCAGTAGTCCAGGATTTACCGGGGAGCTGTTTTTT.